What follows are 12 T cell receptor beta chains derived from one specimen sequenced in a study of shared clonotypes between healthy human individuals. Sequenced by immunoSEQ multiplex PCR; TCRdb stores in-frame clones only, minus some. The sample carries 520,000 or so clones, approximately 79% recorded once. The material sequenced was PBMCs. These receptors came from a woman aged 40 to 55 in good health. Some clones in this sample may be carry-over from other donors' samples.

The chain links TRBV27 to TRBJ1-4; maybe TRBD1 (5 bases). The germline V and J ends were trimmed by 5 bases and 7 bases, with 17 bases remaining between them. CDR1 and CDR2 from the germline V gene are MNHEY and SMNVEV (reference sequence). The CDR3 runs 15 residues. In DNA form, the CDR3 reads TGTGCCAGCAGTCCGTTACCGGGGCCGAGTGAAAAACTGTTTTTT. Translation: CASSPLPGPSEKLFF.

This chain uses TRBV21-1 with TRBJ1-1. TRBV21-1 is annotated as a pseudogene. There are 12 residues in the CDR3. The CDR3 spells CASSTLDSEAFF. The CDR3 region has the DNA TGTGCCAGCAGCACACTAGACAGTGAAGCTTTCTTT.

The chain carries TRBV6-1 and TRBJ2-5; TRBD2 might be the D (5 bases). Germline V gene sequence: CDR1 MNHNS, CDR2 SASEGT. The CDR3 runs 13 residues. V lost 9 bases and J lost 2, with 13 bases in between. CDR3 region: CASRSGWQETQYF. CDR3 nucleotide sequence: TGTGCCAGTCGATCGGGGTGGCAAGAGACCCAGTACTTC.

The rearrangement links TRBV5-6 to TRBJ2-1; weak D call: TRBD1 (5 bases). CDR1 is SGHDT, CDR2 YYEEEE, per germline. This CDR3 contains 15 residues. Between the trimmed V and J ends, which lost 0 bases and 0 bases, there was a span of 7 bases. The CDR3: CASSLGGSSYNEQFF. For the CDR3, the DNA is TGTGCCAGCAGCTTGGGGGGCAGCTCCTACAATGAGCAGTTCTTC.

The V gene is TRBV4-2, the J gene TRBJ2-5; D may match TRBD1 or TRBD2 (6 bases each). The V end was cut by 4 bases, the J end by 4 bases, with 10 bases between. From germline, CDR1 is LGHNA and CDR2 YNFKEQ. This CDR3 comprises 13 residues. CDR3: CASSPQGGETQYF. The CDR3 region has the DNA TGTGCCAGCAGCCCACAGGGAGGAGAGACCCAGTACTTC.

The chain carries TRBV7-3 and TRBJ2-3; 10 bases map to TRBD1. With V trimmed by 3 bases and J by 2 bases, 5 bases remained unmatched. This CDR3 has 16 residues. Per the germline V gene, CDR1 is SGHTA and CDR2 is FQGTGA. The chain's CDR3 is CASSFLGTGVTDTQYF. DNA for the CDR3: TGTGCCAGCAGCTTCCTCGGGACAGGGGTCACAGATACGCAGTATTTT.

The CDR3 region has the DNA TGTGCCAGCAGTTTAAAGGACAGTTACGAGCAGTACTTC. It translates to CASSLKDSYEQYF. The chain combines TRBV28 with TRBJ2-7; D might be TRBD1 (6 bases). Per the germline V gene, CDR1 is MDHEN and CDR2 is SYDVKM. The CDR3 has 13 residues. The V end was cut by 2 bases, the J end by 4 bases, with 9 bases between.

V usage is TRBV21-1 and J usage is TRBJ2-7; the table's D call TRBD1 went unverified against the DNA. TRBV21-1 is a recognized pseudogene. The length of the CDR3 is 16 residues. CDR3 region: CASSKGRGQAAYEQYF. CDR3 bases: TGTGCCAGCAGCAAAGGGAGGGGACAGGCCGCGTACGAGCAGTACTTC.

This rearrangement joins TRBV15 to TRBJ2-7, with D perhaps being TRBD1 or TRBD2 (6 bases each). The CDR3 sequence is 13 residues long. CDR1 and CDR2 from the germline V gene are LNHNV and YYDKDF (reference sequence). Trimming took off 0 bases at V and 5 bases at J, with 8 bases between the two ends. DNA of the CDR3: TGTGCCACCAGCAGAGAGAGGGGGGACGAGCAGTACTTC. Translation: CATSRERGDEQYF. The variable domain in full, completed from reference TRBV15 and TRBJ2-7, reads DAMVIQNPRYQVTQFGKPVTLSCSQTLNHNVMYWYQQKSSQAPKLLFHYYDKDFNNEADTPDNFQSRRPNTSFCFLDIRSPGLGDTAMYLCATSRERGDEQYFGPGTRLTVT.

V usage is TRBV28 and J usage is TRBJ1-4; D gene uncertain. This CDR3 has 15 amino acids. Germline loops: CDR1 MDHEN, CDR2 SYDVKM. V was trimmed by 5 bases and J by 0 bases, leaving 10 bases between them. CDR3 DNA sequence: TGTGCCAGCAGTGCACGGGAGACAACTAATGAAAAACTGTTTTTT. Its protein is CASSARETTNEKLFF.

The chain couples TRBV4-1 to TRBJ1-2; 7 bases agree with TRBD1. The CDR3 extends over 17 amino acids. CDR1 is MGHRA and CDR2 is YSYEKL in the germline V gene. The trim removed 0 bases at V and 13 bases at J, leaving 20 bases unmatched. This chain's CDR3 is CASSQEGAGQIIAAVTF. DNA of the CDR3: TGCGCCAGCAGCCAAGAGGGTGCGGGACAGATAATTGCGGCAGTCACCTTC.

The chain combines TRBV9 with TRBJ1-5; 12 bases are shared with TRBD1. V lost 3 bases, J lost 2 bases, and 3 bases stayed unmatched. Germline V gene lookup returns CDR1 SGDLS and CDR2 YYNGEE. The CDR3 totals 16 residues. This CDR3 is CASSAGTGGGNQPQHF. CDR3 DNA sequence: TGTGCCAGCAGCGCCGGGACAGGGGGCGGCAATCAGCCCCAGCATTTT.